This TCR beta chain comes out of a study of cytomegalovirus exposure and HLA in healthy donors. V shed 3 bases and J 2 bases; nucleotides not matched to a gene: 15. From germline, CDR1 is LNHDA and CDR2 SQIVND (reference sequence). The CDR3 has 18 amino acids. With 60 Vbeta and 13 Jbeta primers, the PCR was carried out. The assay was immunoSEQ multiplex PCR, and TCRdb's table has in-frame clones only and misses some. The sample has around 140,000 clones; around 73% are singletons. This sequence originates from a female donor in good health and CMV-seronegative. J is TRBJ2-5 and V is TRBV19, with 7 nucleotides matching TRBD1. The source material was PBMCs. CDR3 sequence (DNA): TGTGCCAGTAGTATGATAACCCGACAGGGAAGTCGTCAAGAGACCCAGTACTTC. This codes for CASSMITRQGSRQETQYF.